This is a list of T cell receptor beta chains from one sample in a study of shared clonotypes between healthy human individuals. TCRdb's table, derived via immunoSEQ multiplex PCR, lists solely in-frame clones and lacks some. This sample carries under 1,100,000 clones, around 76% of them seen once, and the ten largest clones take about 1.4%. The sample taken for sequencing was memory CD4+ T cells sorted from blood. The source is a man between 18 and 35 years old in good health. Both conserved end residues are part of each CDR3. The order of the fields is clone size, J gene, V gene, D gene, CDR3 protein, CDR3 DNA. A D gene is named only where the DNA matches it firmly. Rows may omit the clone size; those that give it use once, few, many or a size class.

NA,TRBJ1-3,TRBV10-3,NA,CATDSGSGNTIYF,TGTGCCACCGACAGTGGCTCTGGAAACACCATATATTTT
few,TRBJ2-3,TRBV18,TRBD2,CASSRRRERRTDTQYF,TGTGCCAGCTCACGACGGCGGGAGAGAAGGACAGATACGCAGTATTTT
NA,TRBJ1-2,TRBV10-3,NA,CAIADSGDGYTF,TGTGCCATCGCCGACTCGGGCGATGGCTACACCTTC
NA,TRBJ2-7,TRBV10-3,TRBD1,CAISGQGQGAYEQYF,TGTGCCATCAGTGGCCAGGGACAGGGGGCGTACGAGCAGTACTTC
NA,TRBJ2-2,TRBV29-1,TRBD2,CSVPGTSGKVGELFF,TGCAGCGTACCCGGGACTAGCGGGAAGGTTGGGGAGCTGTTTTTT
once,TRBJ1-4,TRBV28,NA,CASSLAGIAALGEKLFF,TGTGCCAGCAGTTTAGCAGGGATAGCCGCCCTAGGGGAAAAACTGTTTTTT
NA,TRBJ2-7,TRBV2,TRBD1,CASRPRGQPTSREQYF,TGTGCCAGCAGGCCCCGGGGACAGCCTACGTCTCGAGAGCAGTACTTC
NA,TRBJ1-1,TRBV10-1,NA,CASSESGRTEAFF,TGCGCCAGCAGTGAGTCGGGTAGAACTGAAGCTTTCTTT
NA,TRBJ1-1,TRBV18,NA,CASSPISGSMNTEAFF,TGTGCCAGCTCACCAATTAGTGGGTCCATGAACACTGAAGCTTTCTTT
NA,TRBJ2-1,TRBV27,NA,CASTPSEQRRNEQFF,TGTGCCAGTACGCCCAGCGAGCAAAGGCGGAATGAGCAGTTCTTC
NA,TRBJ1-2,TRBV6-6,TRBD1,CASNQPGQGNYGYTF,TGTGCCAGCAATCAACCGGGACAGGGTAACTATGGCTACACCTTC
NA,TRBJ2-5,TRBV9,TRBD2,CASSPRGEGSGSFETQYF,TGTGCCAGCAGCCCGAGGGGGGAAGGTAGCGGGAGTTTCGAGACCCAGTACTTC
NA,TRBJ1-1,TRBV6-5,NA,CASSSGGNTEAFF,TGTGCCAGCAGCTCGGGGGGGAACACTGAAGCTTTCTTT
NA,TRBJ2-1,TRBV4-3,NA,CASSRQQHEQFF,TGCGCCAGCAGCCGTCAGCAACATGAGCAGTTCTTC
NA,TRBJ2-1,TRBV5-4,TRBD2,CASSSGTSGTYNEQFF,TGTGCCAGCAGCAGCGGGACTAGCGGAACCTACAATGAGCAGTTCTTC
NA,TRBJ1-3,TRBV18,NA,CASSPSMGNTIYF,TGTGCCAGCTCACCTAGCATGGGGAACACCATATATTTT
NA,TRBJ2-2,TRBV30,NA,CAWSVGRDTGELFF,TGTGCCTGGAGTGTAGGACGGGACACCGGGGAGCTGTTTTTT
NA,TRBJ1-1,TRBV30,NA,CAWSVQGYTEAFF,TGTGCCTGGAGCGTACAGGGTTACACTGAAGCTTTCTTT
NA,TRBJ2-4,TRBV6-5,NA,CASSSDRGARNIQYF,TGTGCCAGCAGTTCCGATAGGGGGGCAAGAAACATTCAGTACTTC
few,TRBJ2-3,TRBV7-2,NA,CASSLAPASTDTQYF,TGTGCCAGCAGCTTAGCTCCAGCGAGCACAGATACGCAGTATTTT
once,TRBJ2-7,TRBV6-5,TRBD2,CASSSPGLAGGKQYF,TGTGCCAGCAGTTCCCCGGGACTAGCGGGGGGGAAACAGTACTTC
few,TRBJ2-3,TRBV5-4,TRBD2,CASSEGLAGAGADTQYF,TGTGCCAGCAGCGAGGGACTAGCGGGGGCCGGGGCAGATACGCAGTATTTT
NA,TRBJ2-4,TRBV5-1,TRBD1,CASSPGGGNIQYF,TGCGCCAGCAGTCCAGGGGGTGGGAACATTCAGTACTTC
NA,TRBJ2-5,TRBV29-1,NA,CSAVKGSRQETQYF,TGCAGCGCAGTGAAGGGGTCTCGCCAAGAGACCCAGTACTTC
NA,TRBJ2-3,TRBV13,NA,CASSFVGTDTQYF,TGTGCCAGCAGCTTCGTCGGCACAGATACGCAGTATTTT
few,TRBJ1-3,TRBV11-2,TRBD1,CASRVAAGGSPGNTIYF,TGTGCCAGCAGAGTGGCAGCAGGGGGCAGTCCTGGAAACACCATATATTTT
NA,TRBJ2-1,TRBV5-6,NA,CASSLADSSYNEQFF,TGTGCCAGCAGCTTGGCCGATAGCTCCTACAATGAGCAGTTCTTC
once,TRBJ2-7,TRBV2,NA,CASSAQGNFPLEQYF,TGTGCCAGCAGTGCGCAGGGTAATTTTCCCCTCGAGCAGTACTTC
once,TRBJ1-1,TRBV5-6,NA,CASSLVQANTEAFF,TGTGCCAGCAGCTTGGTCCAGGCCAACACTGAAGCTTTCTTT
NA,TRBJ2-7,TRBV6-1,NA,CASRLDLSSYEQYF,TGTGCCAGCAGGCTAGACCTGTCTTCCTACGAGCAGTACTTC
few,TRBJ2-6,TRBV12-1,NA,CASSQSRANVLTF,TGTGCCAGCAGCCAAAGTCGGGCCAACGTCCTGACTTTC
NA,TRBJ1-1,TRBV5-4,NA,CASSLEGGGWLSSEAFF,TGTGCCAGCAGCTTGGAGGGGGGAGGGTGGTTATCCTCTGAAGCTTTCTTT
NA,TRBJ2-7,TRBV4-3,NA,CASSQDVGEQYF,TGCGCCAGCAGCCAAGATGTCGGCGAGCAGTACTTC
NA,TRBJ2-6,TRBV5-4,NA,CASSLASSGANVLTF,TGTGCCAGCAGCTTGGCTAGCTCTGGGGCCAACGTCCTGACTTTC
NA,TRBJ1-2,TRBV6-1,NA,CASSEQTATFYGYTF,TGTGCCAGCAGTGAACAGACCGCTACCTTCTATGGCTACACCTTC
many,TRBJ1-5,TRBV19,NA,CASSIDGRQPQHF,TGTGCCAGTAGTATCGATGGACGTCAGCCCCAGCATTTT
NA,TRBJ2-3,TRBV2,TRBD2,CASQAGGTTDTQYF,TGTGCCAGCCAAGCGGGAGGGACCACAGATACGCAGTATTTT
NA,TRBJ2-3,TRBV7-2,NA,CASSPDTDTQYF,TGTGCCAGCAGCCCGGACACAGATACGCAGTATTTT
NA,TRBJ1-6,TRBV5-4,NA,CASRANNSPLHF,TGTGCCAGCAGGGCGAATAATTCACCCCTCCACTTT
NA,TRBJ1-2,TRBV7-9,NA,CASSLVTGNNGYTF,TGTGCCAGCAGCTTAGTCACAGGGAATAATGGCTACACCTTC
NA,TRBJ1-2,TRBV5-4,NA,CASSLEGRGTYYGYTF,TGTGCCAGCAGCTTGGAAGGGAGGGGGACATACTATGGCTACACCTTC
NA,TRBJ1-1,TRBV5-6,NA,CASSLRGGTAFF,TGTGCCAGCAGTTTGAGAGGCGGGACAGCTTTCTTT
NA,TRBJ1-2,TRBV7-9,TRBD1,CASSPGTVYGYTF,TGTGCCAGCAGCCCCGGGACAGTCTATGGCTACACCTTC
NA,TRBJ2-5,TRBV6-6,TRBD1,CASTEVTGAETQYF,TGTGCCAGTACCGAAGTAACAGGGGCAGAGACCCAGTACTTC
once,TRBJ1-4,TRBV18,NA,CASSSGRGGKLFF,TGTGCCAGCTCATCAGGCCGGGGGGGAAAACTGTTTTTT
NA,TRBJ1-3,TRBV28,TRBD1,CASRPRDRGGNTIYF,TGTGCCAGCAGGCCGAGGGACAGGGGCGGAAACACCATATATTTT
NA,TRBJ1-2,TRBV2,NA,CASSGQGWSGYTF,TGTGCCAGCAGTGGTCAGGGCTGGTCTGGCTACACCTTC
NA,TRBJ2-1,TRBV28,TRBD2,CASNRRGQRGGNEQFF,TGTGCCAGCAATAGAAGGGGCCAGCGGGGGGGCAATGAGCAGTTCTTC
NA,TRBJ2-2,TRBV9,TRBD1,CASSPRQGLAGELFF,TGTGCCAGCAGCCCCAGACAGGGTTTGGCCGGGGAGCTGTTTTTT
NA,TRBJ2-1,TRBV4-1,TRBD2,CASSQSSSSSGLSSYNEQFF,TGCGCCAGCAGCCAATCTAGCTCCTCTAGCGGGTTGAGCTCCTACAATGAGCAGTTCTTC
few,TRBJ2-2,TRBV7-6,TRBD2,CASSSTSGSPAGELFF,TGTGCCAGCAGCTCCACTAGCGGGAGCCCAGCCGGGGAGCTGTTTTTT
few,TRBJ2-3,TRBV10-3,TRBD2,CAISEGIPGGTDTQYF,TGTGCCATCAGTGAAGGTATTCCGGGAGGGACAGATACGCAGTATTTT
NA,TRBJ2-2,TRBV11-2,TRBD1,CASSSMGTVGELFF,TGTGCCAGCAGCTCGATGGGGACAGTCGGGGAGCTGTTTTTT